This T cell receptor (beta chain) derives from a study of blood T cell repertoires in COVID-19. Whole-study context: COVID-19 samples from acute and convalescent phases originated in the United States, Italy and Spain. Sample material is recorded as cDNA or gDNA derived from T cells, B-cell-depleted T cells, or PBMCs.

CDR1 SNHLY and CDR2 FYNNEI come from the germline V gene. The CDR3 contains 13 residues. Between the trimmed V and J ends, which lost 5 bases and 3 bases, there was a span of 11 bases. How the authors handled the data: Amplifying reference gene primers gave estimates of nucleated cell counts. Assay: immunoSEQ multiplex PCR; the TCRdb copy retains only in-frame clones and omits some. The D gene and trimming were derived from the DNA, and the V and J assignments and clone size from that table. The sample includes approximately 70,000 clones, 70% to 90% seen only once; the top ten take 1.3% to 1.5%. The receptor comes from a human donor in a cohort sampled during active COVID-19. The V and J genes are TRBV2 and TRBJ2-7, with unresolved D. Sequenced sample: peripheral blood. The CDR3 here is CASSPYNLYEQYF. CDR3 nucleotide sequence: TGTGCCAGCAGTCCATACAACCTCTACGAGCAGTACTTC.